The 19 T cell receptor beta chains below all came from one sample that was sequenced in a study of early stage breast cancer tumors. The repertoire was sequenced with immunoSEQ multiplex PCR; TCRdb's copy has only in-frame clones and lacks some. This table has tens of thousands of clones, around nine tenths appearing once. Sequencing was done on a sample of blood. Receptors originate from a person aged 65 to 85 with breast cancer.

Written as DNA, the CDR3 is TGTGCCAGTAGTGGCGGGGGCTGGGACACTGAAGCTTTCTTT. This encodes CASSGGGWDTEAFF. The J gene is TRBJ1-1, the V gene TRBV19, with a tentative D call TRBD1 (6 bases). Per germline, CDR1 LNHDA and CDR2 SQIVND (reference sequence). The CDR3 sequence is 14 residues long. Trimming removed 5 bases from V and 3 bases from J, with 13 bases in between.

V usage is TRBV28 and J usage is TRBJ2-7, with 14 bases matching TRBD2. V trimming: 2 bases; J trimming: 4 bases; junction bases outside the gene matches: 4. From germline, CDR1 is MDHEN and CDR2 SYDVKM. The CDR3 is 16 amino acids. The CDR3 region has the DNA TGTGCCAGCAGTTTAGGCGGGACTAGCGGGGGTTACGAGCAGTACTTC. Its translation is CASSLGGTSGGYEQYF.

This chain links TRBV30 with TRBJ2-7; unclear D gene. V was trimmed by 1 base and J by 5 bases, leaving 9 bases between them. CDR3 size: 12 residues. CDR1 and CDR2 (germline): GTSNPN, SVGIG (reference sequence). CDR3 nucleotide sequence: TGTGCCTGGAGTGAAGAGCCTAACGAGCAGTACTTC. It specifies CAWSEEPNEQYF.

The chain joins TRBV9 to TRBJ1-1, with a possible D match to TRBD1 (6 bases). V was clipped by 4 bases and J by 5 bases, with 18 bases between them. Germline CDR1 and CDR2: SGDLS and YYNGEE. The CDR3 contains 15 residues. CDR3 region: CASSPQGGAGTEAFF. For the CDR3, the DNA is TGTGCCAGCAGCCCCCAAGGGGGGGCCGGAACTGAAGCTTTCTTT.

The chain couples TRBV9 to TRBJ2-7, with D maybe TRBD1 (7 bases). The germline V gene has CDR1 SGDLS and CDR2 YYNGEE. This CDR3 has 14 amino acids. The V and J ends lost 4 bases and 9 bases respectively, with 20 bases between them. CDR3 in DNA: TGTGCCAGCAGCCCCCAGGGGGGTGGGGTGTGGCAGTACTTC. This translates into CASSPQGGGVWQYF.

The rearrangement uses TRBV7-6 and TRBJ1-2; 7 bases agree with TRBD1. CDR1 is SGHVS and CDR2 is FNYEAQ in the germline V gene. The J segment lost 1 base and the V segment lost 2 bases, leaving 4 bases of the junction unmatched. The CDR3 consists of 15 residues. CDR3 sequence (DNA): TGTGCCAGCAGCTTAACCGGGACAGATAACTATGGCTACACCTTC. Its translation: CASSLTGTDNYGYTF.

The V and J genes are TRBV11-2 and TRBJ2-7; 9 bases line up with TRBD1. The CDR3 contains 18 residues. CDR1 and CDR2 from the germline V gene are SGHAT and FQNNGV. Unmatched junction bases numbered 18, after V lost 8 bases and J lost 1 base. CDR3 residues: CASAFTGGSPVVSYEQYF. The CDR3 region has the DNA TGTGCCAGCGCCTTTACAGGGGGCAGCCCCGTCGTTTCCTACGAGCAGTACTTC.

The chain has TRBV19 and TRBJ1-4; TRBD1 aligns across 9 bases. This CDR3 has 14 residues. The germline V gene has CDR1 LNHDA and CDR2 SQIVND (reference sequence). The trim removed 5 bases at V and 6 bases at J, leaving 4 bases unmatched. The CDR3 DNA reads as TGTGCCAGTAGTCGCAGACAGGGGGATGAAAAACTGTTTTTT. Residues: CASSRRQGDEKLFF.

The chain uses TRBV7-9 and TRBJ1-5, with a weak D call TRBD1 (6 bases). Trimming pared 4 bases from V and 0 bases from J, leaving 7 bases between. The CDR3 length is 14 residues. Germline lookup yields CDR1 SEHNR and CDR2 FQNEAQ (reference sequence). The CDR3 bases are TGTGCCAGCAGCTCAGGGGCTAGCAATCAGCCCCAGCATTTT. This codes for CASSSGASNQPQHF.

The chain combines TRBV28 with TRBJ2-4; D unclear. With 10 bases removed from V and 0 bases from J, the gap between germline ends came to 13 bases. This CDR3 is built from 14 residues. CDR1 and CDR2 from the germline V gene are MDHEN and SYDVKM. CDR3 in DNA: TGTGCCACCGAAGAGAGGAAAGCCAAAAACATTCAGTACTTC. This encodes CATEERKAKNIQYF.

In this sample, this clone turned up a few times. The gene calls are TRBV6-5 and TRBJ1-3; 7 nucleotides agree with TRBD1. Unmatched junction bases numbered 8, after V lost 2 bases and J lost 4 bases. The CDR3 length is 16 residues. The germline gives CDR1 MNHEY, CDR2 SVGAGI. For the CDR3, the DNA is TGTGCCAGCAGTTACGCTAGACAGGGAGTCGGAAACACCATATATTTT. Its protein product is CASSYARQGVGNTIYF.

The rearrangement joins TRBV7-2 to TRBJ1-2, with TRBD1 matching over 7 bases. Germline CDR1 reads SGHTA; CDR2 reads FQGNSA. CDR3 size: 16 residues. J was trimmed by 2 bases and V by 5 bases; bases with no gene match: 11. The CDR3 sequence: CASSPMTGTLNYGYTF. Here the CDR3 DNA reads TGTGCCAGCAGCCCGATGACAGGGACACTCAACTATGGCTACACCTTC.

V usage is TRBV30 and J usage is TRBJ2-5; 8 bases line up with TRBD1. The V gene end was trimmed by 5 bases and the J gene end by 5 bases; junction bases not matched to a gene: 10. The CDR3 totals 14 residues. Germline assignment: CDR1 GTSNPN and CDR2 SVGIG (reference sequence). CDR3 DNA sequence: TGTGCCTGGGGGACAGGAGTCCGTGTGGAGACCCAGTACTTC. It translates to CAWGTGVRVETQYF.

This clone was seen only once. The V gene is TRBV5-3, the J gene TRBJ2-7; 10 nucleotides match TRBD1. TRBV5-3 is labeled an ORF, and its function is uncertain. V trimming: 3 bases; J trimming: 4 bases; junction bases outside the gene matches: 10. This CDR3 has 16 amino acids. The chain's CDR3 is CARSSLMTGGFYEQYF. In nucleotides, the CDR3 is TGTGCCAGAAGCTCCCTAATGACAGGGGGCTTTTACGAGCAGTACTTC.

This chain uses TRBV10-2 with TRBJ2-3; 8 nucleotides agree with TRBD2. The CDR3 extends over 14 amino acids. Germline V lookup: CDR1 WSHSY, CDR2 SAAADI. The junction had 3 bases not matched to a gene; V was cut back by 6 bases and J by 1 base. The CDR3 sequence is CASRATSGTDTQYF. The CDR3 DNA is TGCGCCAGCAGGGCGACTAGCGGCACAGATACGCAGTATTTT.

DNA of the CDR3: TGTGCCAGCAGCGCCGGGACTCCGGAGACCCAGTACTTC. As protein: CASSAGTPETQYF. J is TRBJ2-5 and V is TRBV5-6; maybe TRBD2 (6 bases). V lost 4 bases, J lost 5 bases, and 12 bases lay in between. Looked up from germline, CDR1 is SGHDT and CDR2 is YYEEEE. CDR3 length: 13 amino acids.

In DNA form, the CDR3 reads TGTGCCAGCAGCCAAGATCTGACAGGGGTCGGAAACACCATATATTTT. Protein product: CASSQDLTGVGNTIYF. The J gene is TRBJ1-3, the V gene TRBV4-2; 8 nucleotides line up with TRBD1. V was clipped by 0 bases and J by 4 bases; unmatched bases: 5. This CDR3 has 16 amino acids. Germline V gene data show CDR1 as LGHNA and CDR2 as YNFKEQ.

The V and J genes are TRBV2 and TRBJ1-2; D gene unclear. Germline CDR1 reads SNHLY; CDR2 reads FYNNEI. The ends were cut back, 0 bases at V and 9 bases at J, with 11 bases in the middle. This CDR3 comprises 13 residues. The CDR3 DNA reads TGTGCCAGCAGTGAAGCGCTTCGGGTTCGCTACACCTTC. It encodes CASSEALRVRYTF.

The gene calls are TRBV4-3 and TRBJ2-3; 12 bases fit TRBD2. Looked up from germline, CDR1 is LGHNA and CDR2 is YSLEER. The CDR3 runs to 18 residues. Trimming took 0 bases from V and 4 from J; bases not matched to a gene: 8. CDR3 sequence: CASSQEGGLAGGSDTQYF. The CDR3 region has the DNA TGCGCCAGCAGCCAAGAAGGGGGCCTAGCGGGGGGGTCAGATACGCAGTATTTT.